Presented here are 30 T cell receptor beta chains from one specimen sequenced in a study of blood T cell repertoires in COVID-19. Data came from immunoSEQ multiplex PCR; TCRdb stores just in-frame clones and leaves some out. The top ten clones hold 1.1% to 1.5% of a sample with about 66,000 clones, roughly 86% of them seen once. Sequencing was done on a sample of peripheral blood. These receptors all stem from a man in his 60s with acute or convalescent COVID-19.

The chain links TRBV7-3 to TRBJ2-3, with D perhaps TRBD1 (6 bases). The V end lost 1 base, the J end lost 1 base, and 15 bases lay between the germline ends. This CDR3 is built from 17 residues. Germline CDR1 reads SGHTA; CDR2 reads FQGTGA. CDR3 DNA: TGTGCCAGCAGCTTAAGGGGAACAGGGATGGGCACAGATACGCAGTATTTT. This codes for CASSLRGTGMGTDTQYF.

V is TRBV12-3 or TRBV12-4 and J is TRBJ2-7; 7 bases line up with TRBD1. J lost 4 bases, V lost 6 bases, and 6 bases had no gene match. The CDR3 extends over 13 amino acids. CDR3 residues: CASRSRQGYEQYF. The CDR3 bases are TGTGCCAGCAGATCCCGACAGGGTTACGAGCAGTACTTC.

CDR3 DNA: TGTGCCAGCAGCCGGGGGGCTGGAAGCAATCAGCCCCAGCATTTT. This codes for CASSRGAGSNQPQHF. The genes are TRBV7-6 and TRBJ1-5, with D perhaps matching TRBD1 (6 bases). This CDR3 region has 15 residues. Trimming removed 5 bases at V and 1 base at J, with 12 bases between. Per germline, CDR1 SGHVS and CDR2 FNYEAQ. The full variable domain, in which reference TRBV7-6 and TRBJ1-5 provide the parts outside the CDR3, is GAGVSQSPRYKVTKRGQDVALRCDPISGHVSLYWYRQALGQGPEFLTYFNYEAQQDKSGLPNDRFSAERPEGSISTLTIQRTEQRDSAMYRCASSRGAGSNQPQHFGDGTRLSIL.

The DNA of the CDR3 is TGTGCCACCACAGGGAGTAACTATGGCTACACCTTC. It is translated as CATTGSNYGYTF. The chain carries TRBV10-3 and TRBJ1-2; weak D call: TRBD1 (6 bases). CDR3 size: 12 residues. Germline values: CDR1 ENHRY, CDR2 SYGVKD. V dropped 10 bases and J dropped 1 base, with 10 bases sitting between them.

The J gene is TRBJ1-1, the V gene TRBV5-5, with 7 bases matching TRBD1. Germline CDR1 reads SGHKS; CDR2 reads YYEKEE (reference sequence). Trimming cost V 2 bases and J 4 bases; bases outside gene matches: 11. The CDR3 is made up of 16 amino acids. The CDR3 reads CASSFLTATGLTEAFF. In DNA form, the CDR3 reads TGTGCCAGCAGCTTCCTCACGGCGACAGGGCTCACTGAAGCTTTCTTT.

This chain connects TRBV29-1 to TRBJ1-1, with D perhaps matching TRBD1 (5 bases). Trimming removed 8 bases from V and 5 bases from J, with 18 bases in between. The CDR3 length is 13 residues. Per the germline V gene, CDR1 is SQVTM and CDR2 is ANQGSEA. CDR3 nucleotides: TGCAGCTTGAACCCAGGCGGGGGGACTGAAGCTTTCTTT. This codes for CSLNPGGGTEAFF. Looking up the rest from reference TRBV29-1 and TRBJ1-1 gives the full variable domain: SAVISQKPSRDICQRGTSLTIQCQVDSQVTMMFWYRQQPGQSLTLIATANQGSEATYESGFVIDKFPISRPNLTFSTLTVSNMSPEDSSIYLCSLNPGGGTEAFFGQGTRLTVV.

This chain links TRBV7-9 with TRBJ1-2; 7 bases align to TRBD1. The J segment lost 8 bases and the V segment lost 3 bases, leaving 15 bases of the junction unmatched. CDR3 length: 16 amino acids. The germline gives CDR1 SEHNR, CDR2 FQNEAQ (reference sequence). Here the CDR3 DNA reads TGTGCCAGCAGCTTCAAGATTACAGGGGAAAGAGAAGGCTACACCTTC. This gives the protein CASSFKITGEREGYTF. The variable domain in full, completed from reference TRBV7-9 and TRBJ1-2, reads DTGVSQNPRHKITKRGQNVTFRCDPISEHNRLYWYRQTLGQGPEFLTYFQNEAQLEKSRLLSDRFSAERPKGSFSTLEIQRTEQGDSAMYLCASSFKITGEREGYTFGSGTRLTVV.

This clone was seen more than once but under ten times. The chain recombines TRBV4-2 with TRBJ1-1, with a weak D call TRBD1 (6 bases). V was cut by 2 bases and J by 4 bases, with 17 bases left in between. CDR3 length: 16 amino acids. The germline CDR1 and CDR2 sequences are LGHNA and YNFKEQ. The CDR3 sequence is CASSQFTGQKGTEAFF. The DNA of the CDR3 is TGTGCCAGCAGCCAATTTACAGGGCAGAAGGGCACTGAAGCTTTCTTT.

The chain recombines TRBV24-1 with TRBJ2-3, with 12 bases matching TRBD2. The germline gives CDR1 KGHDR, CDR2 SFDVKD. This CDR3 has 15 amino acids. Trimming took 6 bases from V and 5 from J; bases not matched to a gene: 5. The CDR3 nucleotides read TGTGCCACCAGTCCTAGCGGGGGGGTACAAGATACGCAGTATTTT. Translation: CATSPSGGVQDTQYF.

This rearrangement joins TRBV20-1 to TRBJ1-2; the D is unclear. CDR1 is DFQATT, CDR2 SNEGSKA, per germline (reference sequence). The ends were cut back, 2 bases at V and 8 bases at J, with 6 bases in the middle. The length of the CDR3 is 10 residues. CDR3 residues: CSARFLGYTF. CDR3 nucleotides: TGCAGTGCTAGATTTCTAGGCTACACCTTC.

The chain is built from TRBV7-8 and TRBJ2-7; 8 nucleotides align to TRBD1. This CDR3 comprises 15 residues. V was clipped by 1 base and J by 0 bases; unmatched bases: 2. Germline CDR1 is SGHVS and CDR2 is FQNEAQ. The CDR3 is CASSLVGTGSYEQYF. The CDR3 nucleotides read TGTGCCAGCAGCTTAGTAGGGACAGGCTCCTACGAGCAGTACTTC. Using reference TRBV7-8 and TRBJ2-7 for the parts outside the CDR3, the full variable domain is GAGVSQSPRYKVAKRGQDVALRCDPISGHVSLFWYQQALGQGPEFLTYFQNEAQLDKSGLPSDRFFAERPEGSVSTLKIQRTQQEDSAVYLCASSLVGTGSYEQYFGPGTRLTVT.

V gene TRBV6-5 combines with J gene TRBJ1-5; D might be TRBD1 (6 bases). This CDR3 contains 11 residues. Germline V gene sequence: CDR1 MNHEY, CDR2 SVGAGI. The V gene lost 8 bases and the J gene lost 7 bases, with 9 bases spanning the gap. The CDR3 nucleotides read TGTGCCAGCGGGGACATCCAGCCCCAGCATTTT. Protein: CASGDIQPQHF.

The V call is TRBV6-2 or TRBV6-3, the J call TRBJ2-1; 10 positions match TRBD2. This CDR3 region has 16 residues. Germline CDR1 reads MNHEY; CDR2 reads SVGEGT. The trim removed 5 bases at V and 9 bases at J, leaving 13 bases unmatched. The CDR3 DNA is TGTGCCAGCAGTGGACTAGCGGCACGGGGGGCGAGTGAGCAGTTCTTC. Amino acids: CASSGLAARGASEQFF.

The chain links TRBV19 to TRBJ2-6; maybe TRBD1 (5 bases). CDR1 LNHDA and CDR2 SQIVND come from the germline V gene (reference sequence). Deletions cut 3 bases from V and 6 bases from J, with 15 bases between. The CDR3 is 16 amino acids. The CDR3 here is CASSMQGAGAANVLTF. CDR3 nucleotides: TGTGCCAGTAGTATGCAGGGCGCAGGAGCGGCCAACGTCCTGACTTTC.

This chain links TRBV5-4 with TRBJ2-3; TRBD2 matches at 8 bases. Trimming cost V 1 base and J 5 bases; bases outside gene matches: 9. In germline, CDR1 is SGHNT, CDR2 YYREEE (reference sequence). CDR3 length: 16 amino acids. The CDR3 loop is CASSLPSGGGGDTQYF. For the CDR3, the DNA is TGTGCCAGCAGCTTGCCCAGCGGGGGAGGGGGAGATACGCAGTATTTT.

V and J are TRBV7-8 and TRBJ1-5, with 8 bases aligning to TRBD1. Germline V gene lookup returns CDR1 SGHVS and CDR2 FQNEAQ. Losses at the gene ends were 1 base for V and 1 base for J; bases not matched to a gene: 6. CDR3 size: 17 residues. CDR3 loop: CASSLERDRWSNQPQHF. The CDR3, as DNA: TGTGCCAGCAGCTTAGAAAGGGACAGGTGGAGCAATCAGCCCCAGCATTTT.

This CDR3 is CASSFRGDGADTQYF. The CDR3 region has the DNA TGCGCCAGCAGCTTCAGGGGAGACGGGGCAGATACGCAGTATTTT. This chain uses TRBV5-1 with TRBJ2-3; possibly TRBD1 for D (6 bases). The V and J ends lost 2 bases and 4 bases respectively, with 14 bases between them. The V gene's germline CDR1 is SGHRS and CDR2 YFSETQ. The CDR3 covers 15 residues. Variable domain in full (rest from reference TRBV5-1 and TRBJ2-3): KAGVTQTPRYLIKTRGQQVTLSCSPISGHRSVSWYQQTPGQGLQFLFEYFSETQRNKGNFPGRFSGRQFSNSRSEMNVSTLELGDSALYLCASSFRGDGADTQYFGPGTRLTVL.

The genes are TRBV3-1 (or the pseudogene TRBV3-2) and TRBJ1-6, with TRBD1 as a possible D gene (5 bases). The V end lost 5 bases, the J end lost 10 bases, and 15 bases lay between the germline ends. Germline CDR1 LGHDT, CDR2 YNNKEL (reference sequence). The CDR3 runs to 14 residues. CDR3 loop: CASSSPGLGSPLHF. CDR3 coding DNA: TGTGCCAGCAGCTCACCAGGGCTCGGATCACCCCTCCACTTT.

A word on this clone: In the same sample, other DNA sequences code for this CDR3. The chain employs TRBV4-1 and TRBJ1-1, with a tentative D call TRBD1 (6 bases). This CDR3 comprises 14 residues. Trimming pared 3 bases from V and 2 bases from J, leaving 10 bases between. CDR1 is MGHRA and CDR2 is YSYEKL in the germline V gene. The CDR3 region has the DNA TGCGCCAGCAGCCAGGACAGCCCCAACACTGAAGCTTTCTTT. It translates to CASSQDSPNTEAFF.

The rearrangement joins TRBV5-1 to TRBJ1-6; the D gene is possibly TRBD1 (6 bases). Deletions cut 0 bases from V and 13 bases from J, with 14 bases between. CDR1 SGHRS and CDR2 YFSETQ come from the germline V gene. This CDR3 spans 14 amino acids. CDR3 protein: CASSLEDSSSPLHF. The CDR3 region has the DNA TGCGCCAGCAGCTTGGAGGACAGTTCGTCGCCCCTCCACTTT.

J is TRBJ1-5 and V is TRBV29-1; D might be TRBD1 (6 bases). Trimming took 5 bases from V and 3 from J, leaving 11 bases between them. CDR1 and CDR2 (germline): SQVTM, ANQGSEA. This CDR3 spans 13 amino acids. CDR3 residues: CSVLGQSNQPQHF. The CDR3 DNA follows: TGCAGCGTTCTCGGACAGTCCAATCAGCCCCAGCATTTT. Filled out from reference TRBV29-1 and TRBJ1-5, the complete variable domain reads SAVISQKPSRDICQRGTSLTIQCQVDSQVTMMFWYRQQPGQSLTLIATANQGSEATYESGFVIDKFPISRPNLTFSTLTVSNMSPEDSSIYLCSVLGQSNQPQHFGDGTRLSIL.

This chain connects TRBV30 to TRBJ2-3, with TRBD2 identical over 7 bases. V trimming: 2 bases; J trimming: 2 bases; junction bases outside the gene matches: 7. CDR3 length: 15 amino acids. The germline CDR1 and CDR2 sequences are GTSNPN and SVGIG (reference sequence). The CDR3, as DNA: TGTGCCTGGAGTTCGGGAGCGGGGTCCACAGATACGCAGTATTTT. Its protein product is CAWSSGAGSTDTQYF.

Regarding this clone: Within the sample, other DNA sequences also encode this same CDR3. This chain links TRBV2 with TRBJ1-6, with a tentative D call TRBD1 (5 bases). The V and J ends lost 3 bases and 7 bases respectively, with 10 bases between them. The CDR3 has 14 amino acids. Per germline, CDR1 SNHLY and CDR2 FYNNEI. CDR3 in amino acids: CASSEGRINSPLHF. CDR3 nucleotide sequence: TGTGCCAGCAGTGAGGGGCGGATCAATTCACCCCTCCACTTT.

The rearrangement links TRBV27 to TRBJ1-6; D not certain. In germline, CDR1 is MNHEY, CDR2 SMNVEV (reference sequence). V lost 0 bases to trimming and J lost 10 bases, with 13 bases between them. This CDR3 contains 15 residues. The CDR3 loop reads CASSLSVGRSSPLHF. The CDR3 coding sequence is TGTGCCAGCAGTTTATCGGTTGGTAGGAGCTCACCCCTCCACTTT.

V usage is TRBV5-4 and J usage is TRBJ1-3; 10 bases are a match to TRBD1. The CDR3 is 18 residues long. Germline V gives CDR1 SGHNT, CDR2 YYREEE (reference sequence). Unmatched junction bases numbered 10, after V lost 0 bases and J lost 4 bases. The CDR3 DNA sequence: TGTGCCAGCAGCTTGGTTATCCGGGACAGGGGCACGGGAAACACCATATATTTT. Protein sequence: CASSLVIRDRGTGNTIYF.

This chain joins TRBV18 and TRBJ1-3, with D uncertain. V was trimmed by 5 bases and J by 0 bases, leaving 11 bases between them. This CDR3 has 15 residues. The germline V gene encodes CDR1 KGHSH and CDR2 LQKENI. CDR3 DNA: TGTGCCAGCTCAGTTTCAAGCATCTCTGGAAACACCATATATTTT. Translation gives CASSVSSISGNTIYF.

The V and J genes are TRBV16 and TRBJ1-2; no definite D call. Per the germline V gene, CDR1 is KGHSY and CDR2 is FQNENV. The CDR3 is made up of 11 amino acids. The germline V and J ends were trimmed by 8 bases and 7 bases, with 11 bases remaining between them. CDR3 nucleotide sequence: TGTGCCAGCCTACGCGGTCCTGGCTACACCTTC. It is translated as CASLRGPGYTF. Full variable domain (missing parts from reference TRBV16 and TRBJ1-2): GEEVAQTPKHLVRGEGQKAKLYCAPIKGHSYVFWYQQVLKNEFKFLISFQNENVFDETGMPKERFSAKCLPNSPCSLEIQATKLEDSAVYFCASLRGPGYTFGSGTRLTVV.

This clone was recorded once. This chain joins TRBV19 and TRBJ1-1; D gene ambiguous. The germline CDR1 and CDR2 sequences are LNHDA and SQIVND (reference sequence). Trimming shortened V by 3 bases and J by 2 bases, and 10 bases separated the two germline ends. CDR3 length: 14 residues. The CDR3 here is CASSINSINTEAFF. CDR3 DNA: TGTGCCAGTAGTATCAACAGTATTAACACTGAAGCTTTCTTT.

The chain carries TRBV25-1 and TRBJ1-2, with D hard to call. V dropped 6 bases and J dropped 2 bases, with 13 bases sitting between them. The CDR3 consists of 14 residues. The germline V gene has CDR1 MGHDK and CDR2 SYGVNS. The CDR3 is CASSSVNENYGYTF. The CDR3, as DNA: TGTGCCAGCAGCTCCGTGAACGAGAACTATGGCTACACCTTC.

The J gene is TRBJ1-2, the V gene TRBV7-8; TRBD1 might be the D (6 bases). CDR1 and CDR2 from the germline V gene are SGHVS and FQNEAQ. The CDR3 covers 14 residues. V shed 5 bases and J shed 0 bases, with 10 bases lying between them. CDR3 loop: CASSPGTSNYGYTF. Written as DNA, the CDR3 is TGTGCCAGCAGCCCGGGGACATCTAACTATGGCTACACCTTC.